The 17 T cell receptor beta chains listed next were all sequenced from one sample in a study of blood T cell repertoires in COVID-19. Produced via immunoSEQ multiplex PCR; TCRdb's table is partial and in-frame only. The sample holds 300,000 to 350,000 clones; approximately 89% are singletons and the top ten take about 5%. Sequencing was done on a sample of PBMCs or T cells enriched from blood (not recorded which). These receptor sequences come from a man aged 25 to 40 who had recovered from COVID-19.

This chain connects TRBV6-5 to TRBJ2-1, with TRBD1 matching 9 bases. The CDR3 consists of 15 residues. CDR1 and CDR2 from the germline V gene are MNHEY and SVGAGI. Trimming at V came to 7 bases and at J to 4 bases, leaving 8 bases not matched to a gene. As DNA, the CDR3 is TGTGCCAGCAAACCAGACAGGGGGTTGTACAATGAGCAGTTCTTC. Residues: CASKPDRGLYNEQFF.

CDR3 in DNA: TGTGCCAGCAGCCGGTCGGGGACAGGGAACACCGGGGAGCTGTTTTTT. This codes for CASSRSGTGNTGELFF. The chain uses TRBV27 and TRBJ2-2, with TRBD1 identical over 8 bases. The CDR3 runs to 16 residues. Losses at the gene ends were 6 bases for V and 1 base for J; bases not matched to a gene: 7. Germline CDR1 reads MNHEY; CDR2 reads SMNVEV (reference sequence).

The V and J genes are TRBV11-2 and TRBJ1-2, with TRBD1 matching 7 bases. CDR3 length equals 14 residues. V gave up 5 bases and J gave up 3 bases; unmatched junction bases: 6. The germline V gene has CDR1 SGHAT and CDR2 FQNNGV. The CDR3 region has the DNA TGTGCCAGCAGCCGGGGACAGAGTGACTATGGCTACACCTTC. Its protein product is CASSRGQSDYGYTF.

This chain links TRBV10-3 with TRBJ2-3; no definite D call. Trimming removed 2 bases from V and 1 base from J, with 7 bases in between. The CDR3 sequence is 14 residues long. Germline CDR1 is ENHRY and CDR2 is SYGVKD. The CDR3 reads CAISEGRGTDTQYF. CDR3 DNA: TGTGCCATCAGTGAGGGTCGGGGCACAGATACGCAGTATTTT.

The chain is built from TRBV2 and TRBJ2-7; TRBD2 matches at 13 bases. The J segment lost 7 bases and the V segment lost 6 bases, leaving 9 bases of the junction unmatched. The CDR3 runs to 15 residues. Per the germline V gene, CDR1 is SNHLY and CDR2 is FYNNEI. The CDR3 sequence is CASSATSGGAGEQYF. In nucleotides, the CDR3 is TGTGCCAGCAGCGCAACTAGCGGGGGGGCTGGGGAGCAGTACTTC.

The chain combines TRBV28 with TRBJ2-7, with 9 bases identical to TRBD2. Per the germline V gene, CDR1 is MDHEN and CDR2 is SYDVKM. CDR3 length equals 17 residues. J gave up 0 bases and V 5 bases, and 11 bases lay outside the gene matches. CDR3 nucleotides: TGTGCCAGCAGTGCATCAGCGGGGGGCTCCCTCTCCTACGAGCAGTACTTC. Its translation is CASSASAGGSLSYEQYF.

The table lists this clone with a count of one. V usage is TRBV6-5 and J usage is TRBJ2-3, with 8 positions matching TRBD2. Germline CDR1 reads MNHEY; CDR2 reads SVGAGI. J lost 2 bases, V lost 0 bases, and 4 bases had no gene match. The CDR3 contains 16 residues. The CDR3 nucleotides are TGTGCCAGCAGTTACTCGATAGCGGGGCTCACAGATACGCAGTATTTT. Its protein is CASSYSIAGLTDTQYF.

This chain uses TRBV6-5 with TRBJ1-6; 12 bases are shared with TRBD1. CDR1 is MNHEY, CDR2 SVGAGI, per germline. This CDR3 has 14 residues. The V segment lost 7 bases and the J segment 8 bases; nucleotides outside the gene matches: 3. CDR3 in amino acids: CASIWDRGHSPLHF. CDR3 nucleotides: TGTGCCAGCATTTGGGACAGGGGGCATTCACCCCTCCACTTT.

The rearrangement joins TRBV28 to TRBJ1-2; 8 nucleotides agree with TRBD1. The CDR3 loop spans 15 amino acids. Germline V gene lookup returns CDR1 MDHEN and CDR2 SYDVKM. The ends lost 5 bases at V and 4 bases at J; junction bases unmatched: 9. DNA of the CDR3: TGTGCCAGCAGTGAGCCAGGGACAGGAACCTATGGCTACACCTTC. This codes for CASSEPGTGTYGYTF.

The chain couples TRBV10-2 to TRBJ2-7, with TRBD1 matching over 8 bases. Trimming at V came to 3 bases and at J to 2 bases, leaving 6 bases not matched to a gene. Germline V gives CDR1 WSHSY, CDR2 SAAADI. CDR3 length equals 15 residues. CDR3 in amino acids: CASSDGGQVTYEQYF. The CDR3 nucleotides are TGCGCCAGCAGTGACGGGGGACAGGTTACCTACGAGCAGTACTTC.

The gene calls are TRBV5-1 and TRBJ2-5, with a possible D match to TRBD1 (5 bases). V was pared by 0 bases and J by 1 base, with 10 bases between. The CDR3 length is 15 residues. Germline loops: CDR1 SGHRS, CDR2 YFSETQ. The chain's CDR3 is CASSLETETQETQYF. The CDR3 DNA reads TGCGCCAGCAGCTTGGAGACAGAAACCCAAGAGACCCAGTACTTC. Full variable domain (remainder filled in from reference TRBV5-1 and TRBJ2-5): KAGVTQTPRYLIKTRGQQVTLSCSPISGHRSVSWYQQTPGQGLQFLFEYFSETQRNKGNFPGRFSGRQFSNSRSEMNVSTLELGDSALYLCASSLETETQETQYFGPGTRLLVL.

The genes are TRBV21-1 and TRBJ1-1; no DNA check was done on the table's D call, TRBD1. TRBV21-1 is marked as a pseudogene. The CDR3 consists of 16 residues. Here the CDR3 DNA reads TGTGCCAGCAGCAAAGCCGGAGAGGAACAGGGCACTGAAGCTTTCTTT. Residues: CASSKAGEEQGTEAFF.

This rearrangement joins TRBV15 to TRBJ2-1; 7 nucleotides agree with TRBD1. CDR1 is LNHNV, CDR2 YYDKDF, per germline (reference sequence). The length of the CDR3 is 16 residues. With 5 bases clipped from V and 2 bases from J, the junction kept 9 bases outside the gene matches. The CDR3: CATSPARDSTYNEQFF. CDR3 coding DNA: TGTGCCACCAGCCCTGCCCGGGACAGCACCTACAATGAGCAGTTCTTC.

This clone was detected only a few times. Other DNA sequences from this sample encode an identical CDR3 as well. This chain uses TRBV18 with TRBJ2-7, with a tentative D call TRBD1 (6 bases). With 2 bases removed from V and 7 bases from J, the gap between germline ends came to 9 bases. CDR1 and CDR2 from the germline V gene are KGHSH and LQKENI. This CDR3 region has 12 residues. This chain's CDR3 is CASSPGTMEQYF. As DNA, the CDR3 is TGTGCCAGCTCACCAGGGACAATGGAGCAGTACTTC.

V gene TRBV24-1 combines with J gene TRBJ2-3; 9 bases line up with TRBD2. V dropped 5 bases and J dropped 0; count of bases not matched to a gene: 11. Germline V gene sequence: CDR1 KGHDR, CDR2 SFDVKD. This CDR3 is 18 amino acids long. The CDR3 is CATSVFSGGPSSTDTQYF. The CDR3 coding sequence is TGTGCCACCAGTGTGTTCAGCGGGGGGCCATCTAGCACAGATACGCAGTATTTT.

This chain uses TRBV10-3 with TRBJ1-5, with no clear D. The CDR3 is 12 residues long. Trimming removed 5 bases at V and 4 bases at J, with 6 bases between. Germline V CDR1 and CDR2: ENHRY, SYGVKD. CDR3 loop: CAISTANQPQHF. DNA for the CDR3: TGTGCCATCAGTACAGCAAATCAGCCCCAGCATTTT.

This chain joins TRBV4-1 and TRBJ2-3, with 7 bases fitting TRBD2. With 1 base clipped from V and 2 bases from J, the junction kept 6 bases outside the gene matches. The V gene's germline CDR1 is MGHRA and CDR2 YSYEKL. This CDR3 comprises 16 residues. CDR3 in amino acids: CASSQAAGVNTDTQYF. CDR3 nucleotide sequence: TGCGCCAGCAGCCAAGCGGCGGGGGTTAACACAGATACGCAGTATTTT.